This entry is about one T cell receptor (beta chain). Its antigen is not identified. A read error may explain this, as a much larger clone is one base away. The CDR3 covers 15 residues. CDR1 is KGHSH and CDR2 is LQKENI in the germline V gene. The V gene lost 3 bases and the J gene lost 0 bases, with 11 bases spanning the gap. These data originate in a study of shared clonotypes between healthy human individuals. Study background: Ranging from 18 to 49 in age, donors were a couple of women and three men.

Study outcomes and limitations: Estimated richness values were generally larger in naive subsets than in memory subsets.

Study processing details: ImmunoSEQ sequences covered only the junction and lacked quality scores; filtering therefore differed. Sequenced by immunoSEQ multiplex PCR; TCRdb stores in-frame clones only, minus some. That table supplies the V and J calls and clone size; D and trimming were determined from the DNA. Of over a million clones in the sample, around 78% were seen once. The chain recombines TRBV18 with TRBJ1-2; a possible D gene is TRBD1 (6 bases). Sequenced: memory CD4+ T cells from PBMCs. Subset defined: CD45RA-negative fraction. This receptor was identified in a man younger than 30 in good health. Some clones in this sample may be carry-over from other donors' samples. The CDR3 sequence: CASSPGGSPNYGYTF. DNA for the CDR3: TGTGCCAGCTCACCGGGGGGCTCACCTAACTATGGCTACACCTTC.